This T cell receptor beta chain was found in a study of CD8+CD57+ T cells in acquired aplastic anemia. The study profiled TCR beta VDJ and CDR3 using genomic DNA as template. TCRdb ran MiXCR on the reads and lists one entry per CDR3 protein. Here the sample spans fewer than 200,000 distinct CDR3 sequences, 55% to 70% being singletons. There are 12 residues in the CDR3. The V gene's germline CDR1 is SQVTM and CDR2 ANQGSEA. V was trimmed by 1 base and J by 6 bases, leaving 6 bases between them. This clonotype showed up just a few times. The rearrangement links TRBV29-1 to TRBJ2-2, with D hard to call. The sample taken for sequencing was sorted CD4+, CD8+, or CD8+CD57+ T cells (not recorded which) from PBMCs. This clonotype was sampled from a human donor in good health. CDR3: CSVEARAGELFF. DNA for the CDR3: TGCAGCGTTGAAGCTAGGGCCGGGGAGCTGTTTTTT.